The rows below give T cell receptor beta chains drawn from one sample of a study of shared clonotypes between healthy human individuals. TCRdb keeps only in-frame clones here, not all; method: immunoSEQ multiplex PCR. Among about 2 million clones listed, roughly 96% were seen once. Sequenced material: naive CD4+ T cells sorted from blood. The receptors derive from a man aged 18 to 29 in good health. Both conserved end residues are part of each CDR3. D genes are given only for firm matches. Clone size appears in some rows only: once, few, many, or a class for an expanded clone.

D	V	size	length	J	CDR3	DNA
TRBD1	TRBV19	-	14	TRBJ1-6	CASRMGTDNSPLHF	TGTGCCAGTAGGATGGGGACAGATAATTCACCCCTCCACTTT
TRBD1	TRBV5-1	once	15	TRBJ1-6	CASSKDRAGNSPLHF	TGCGCCAGCAGCAAGGACAGGGCTGGGAATTCACCCCTCCACTTT
TRBD1	TRBV2	-	14	TRBJ1-2	CASSEDRGVYGYTF	TGTGCCAGCAGTGAAGACAGGGGGGTCTATGGCTACACCTTC
-	TRBV29-1	-	13	TRBJ2-5	CSVWTWNEETQYF	TGCAGCGTCTGGACATGGAACGAAGAGACCCAGTACTTC
-	TRBV5-1	-	14	TRBJ1-1	CASSATNPNTEAFF	TGCGCCAGCAGCGCCACTAACCCGAACACTGAAGCTTTCTTT
-	TRBV29-1	-	13	TRBJ1-2	CSVDGQGGYGYTF	TGCAGCGTTGACGGGCAGGGCGGCTATGGCTACACCTTC
-	TRBV19	-	13	TRBJ2-4	CASSTEQGNIQYF	TGTGCCAGTAGTACGGAACAGGGAAACATTCAGTACTTC
-	TRBV18	-	14	TRBJ2-5	CASSPYQGPETQYF	TGTGCCAGCTCACCCTATCAGGGTCCGGAGACCCAGTACTTC
-	TRBV2	-	15	TRBJ2-1	CASSGLLAFENEQFF	TGTGCCAGTTCGGGGCTCCTAGCTTTTGAGAATGAGCAGTTCTTC
TRBD2	TRBV7-9	-	15	TRBJ2-1	CASSEGLAGVNEQFF	TGTGCTAGCAGCGAGGGACTAGCGGGGGTCAATGAGCAGTTCTTC
TRBD2	TRBV4-1	-	18	TRBJ2-2	CASSQGTSGEVNTGELFF	TGCGCCAGCAGCCAAGGAACTAGCGGGGAGGTGAACACCGGGGAGCTGTTTTTT
TRBD1	TRBV6-5	-	15	TRBJ2-5	CASSLGTGFQETQYF	TGTGCCAGCAGCCTCGGGACAGGGTTTCAAGAGACCCAGTACTTC
-	TRBV21-1	-	14	TRBJ1-5	CASRYRTDNQPQHF	TGTGCCAGCAGGTACCGGACGGACAATCAGCCCCAGCATTTT
-	TRBV2	-	13	TRBJ2-2	CASKPMSTGELFF	TGTGCCAGCAAACCTATGAGCACCGGGGAGCTGTTTTTT
-	TRBV5-1	-	16	TRBJ2-7	CASSRTTGLSSYEQYF	TGCGCCAGCAGCCGGACCACGGGACTTAGCTCCTACGAGCAGTACTTC
-	TRBV7-2	-	16	TRBJ2-7	CASSLGGGRLDYEQYF	TGTGCCAGCAGCTTAGGAGGGGGGCGACTAGACTACGAGCAGTACTTC
TRBD1	TRBV30	few	14	TRBJ2-7	CAWSPGDRDYEQYF	TGTGCCTGGAGTCCGGGGGACAGGGACTACGAGCAGTACTTC
-	TRBV12-5	-	17	TRBJ2-2	CASGLSPKRSNTGELFF	TGTGCTAGTGGTTTGTCTCCAAAGCGGAGTAACACCGGGGAGCTGTTTTTT
-	TRBV29-1	-	13	TRBJ2-5	CSGKGRLVETQYF	TGCAGCGGCAAGGGCAGGTTGGTAGAGACCCAGTACTTC
-	TRBV27	-	13	TRBJ2-2	CASSFGGTGELFF	TGTGCCAGCAGTTTTGGCGGTACCGGGGAGCTGTTTTTT
-	TRBV11-2	-	13	TRBJ1-1	CASSTTGGTEAFF	TGTGCCAGCAGTACCACTGGGGGGACTGAAGCTTTCTTT
-	TRBV21-1	once	17	TRBJ1-5	CASSKGLNGGGSQPQHF	TGTGCCAGCAGCAAAGGTCTAAATGGGGGCGGGAGTCAGCCCCAGCATTTT
TRBD1	TRBV6-5	-	15	TRBJ1-6	CACTRTGTGGSPLHF	TGTGCCTGCACCCGGACAGGGACGGGTGGCTCACCCCTCCACTTT
-	TRBV10-2	-	13	TRBJ1-5	CASSGAVNQPQHF	TGCGCCAGCAGTGGGGCTGTGAATCAGCCCCAGCATTTT
TRBD2	TRBV7-2	-	15	TRBJ2-3	CASSLLAGPTDTQYF	TGTGCCAGCAGTTTACTAGCGGGTCCCACAGATACGCAGTATTTT
-	TRBV9	-	14	TRBJ1-1	CASSEDSWNTEAFF	TGTGCCAGCAGCGAGGACAGCTGGAACACTGAAGCTTTCTTT
-	TRBV6-1	once	12	TRBJ1-2	CASSAQTYGYTF	TGTGCCAGCAGCGCACAGACCTATGGCTACACCTTC
-	TRBV7-2	-	13	TRBJ2-7	CASSLAALYEQYF	TGTGCCAGCAGCTTAGCGGCTTTGTACGAGCAGTACTTC
-	TRBV10-3	once	15	TRBJ2-1	CAISARGSSYNEQFF	TGTGCCATCAGTGCGCGGGGAAGCTCCTACAATGAGCAGTTCTTC
-	TRBV11-2	-	14	TRBJ2-1	CASDSGQKLNEQFF	TGTGCCAGCGACTCCGGACAGAAACTCAATGAGCAGTTCTTC
-	TRBV5-1	-	13	TRBJ1-1	CASSFDWNTEAFF	TGCGCCAGCAGCTTCGATTGGAACACTGAAGCTTTCTTT
TRBD2	TRBV29-1	-	14	TRBJ2-5	CSVDLAGGPGAQYF	TGCAGCGTTGATCTAGCGGGGGGGCCTGGGGCCCAGTACTTC
TRBD1	TRBV5-1	-	13	TRBJ2-4	CASSHRDRNIQYF	TGCGCCAGCAGTCACCGGGACAGAAACATTCAGTACTTC
-	TRBV5-6	-	12	TRBJ1-3	CASSPRGDTIYF	TGTGCCAGCAGCCCCCGGGGGGACACCATATATTTT
-	TRBV20-1	once	9	TRBJ2-5	CSIRRTQYF	TGCAGTATTAGGAGAACCCAGTACTTC
-	TRBV5-1	-	14	TRBJ1-6	CASSPRGAESPLHF	TGCGCCAGCAGCCCCCGAGGGGCGGAATCACCCCTCCACTTT
-	TRBV6-5	-	16	TRBJ2-1	CASSYLGQASDNEQFF	TGTGCCAGCAGTTACTTGGGACAAGCGTCGGACAATGAGCAGTTCTTC
-	TRBV7-9	-	12	TRBJ2-7	CASSFASYEQYF	TGTGCCAGCAGCTTTGCCAGCTACGAGCAGTACTTC
TRBD1	TRBV19	-	14	TRBJ1-4	CASSTDRVSEKLFF	TGTGCCAGTAGTACCGACAGGGTTTCGGAAAAACTGTTTTTT
-	TRBV30	-	12	TRBJ2-3	CASSPAPNTQYF	TGTGCCAGTAGTCCGGCGCCGAATACGCAGTATTTT
-	TRBV6-4	-	15	TRBJ1-2	CASSDSAGANYGYTF	TGTGCCAGCAGTGACTCCGCAGGTGCCAACTATGGCTACACCTTC
-	TRBV7-9	-	14	TRBJ1-4	CASRRQATNEKLFF	TGTGCCAGCAGGAGACAAGCAACTAATGAAAAACTGTTTTTT
-	TRBV30	-	14	TRBJ2-2	CAWGEQTNTGELFF	TGTGCCTGGGGGGAGCAAACGAACACCGGGGAGCTGTTTTTT
-	TRBV27	-	14	TRBJ2-4	CASSFGTAKNIQYF	TGTGCCAGCAGTTTCGGGACGGCCAAAAACATTCAGTACTTC
TRBD2	TRBV7-2	once	15	TRBJ2-2	CASRKAGRNTGELFF	TGTGCCAGTCGAAAAGCGGGGCGGAACACCGGGGAGCTGTTTTTT
-	TRBV2	-	14	TRBJ2-3	CASSEDAGPDTQYF	TGTGCCAGCAGTGAAGATGCGGGTCCAGATACGCAGTATTTT
TRBD1	TRBV2	-	15	TRBJ1-1	CASSEGQVLLTEAFF	TGTGCCAGCAGTGAGGGACAGGTCCTCCTCACTGAAGCTTTCTTT
-	TRBV19	-	14	TRBJ1-1	CASSIGGLVTEAFF	TGTGCCAGTAGTATTGGAGGGTTGGTGACTGAAGCTTTCTTT
-	TRBV4-3	-	17	TRBJ1-6	CASSQDPGGIIFSPLHF	TGCGCCAGCAGCCAAGATCCGGGGGGGATTATCTTTTCACCCCTCCACTTT
-	TRBV5-1	-	16	TRBJ2-1	CASSPQPTSSYNEQFF	TGCGCCAGCAGCCCGCAGCCGACTAGCTCCTACAATGAGCAGTTCTTC
TRBD1	TRBV5-6	-	16	TRBJ2-7	CASSLGSGTGPYEQYF	TGTGCCAGCAGCTTGGGTTCTGGGACAGGCCCCTACGAGCAGTACTTC
-	TRBV2	-	13	TRBJ2-7	CASSELSGYEQYF	TGTGCCAGCAGTGAATTATCGGGATACGAGCAGTACTTC
TRBD2	TRBV9	-	17	TRBJ2-5	CASSPTSGTSIGETQYF	TGTGCCAGCAGCCCTACCTCCGGGACTAGCATCGGCGAGACCCAGTACTTC
-	TRBV6-1	-	19	TRBJ1-4	CASSEALWPGWAANEKLFF	TGTGCCAGCAGTGAAGCGCTTTGGCCAGGGTGGGCGGCTAATGAAAAACTGTTTTTT